This TCR beta chain emerged from a study of T cell responses to AZD1222 COVID-19 vaccine. This clone was recorded only once. Its antigen remains unidentified. Trimming pared 6 bases from V and 1 base from J, leaving 13 bases between. Germline V gene sequence: CDR1 MDHEN, CDR2 SYDVKM. The CDR3 is made up of 15 amino acids. Study outcomes and limitations: The reported proportion of spike-specific TCRs targeting unmutated variant regions was nearly half. Dominant CD4 TCR responses targeted spike regions 160-218 and 743-854.

Produced via immunoSEQ multiplex PCR; TCRdb's table is partial and in-frame only. Among 90,000 to 120,000 clones listed, approximately 90% were seen once. This sequence joins TRBV28 and TRBJ1-5, with a tentative D call TRBD1 (6 bases). Source: peripheral blood, taken 28 days after the second AZD1222 dose. The receptor was derived from an adult who received the AZD1222 COVID-19 vaccine. CDR3 in DNA: TGTGCCAGCAGACCAGGGGTAGGGAGCAATCAGCCCCAGCATTTT. This translates into CASRPGVGSNQPQHF.